This T cell receptor beta chain was recovered during a study of CD8 T cells in ankylosing spondylitis. The CDR3 loop spans 13 amino acids. V was cut by 4 bases and J by 4 bases, with 10 bases left in between. Germline V lookup: CDR1 SEHNR, CDR2 FQNEAQ (reference sequence). TCRdb re-called the 5' RACE reads with MiXCR, one entry per CDR3 protein. The sample lists 150,000 or so distinct CDR3 sequences, around 17% seen once, with about 8% in the top ten. This clonotype showed up just a few times. This sequence was found in a male donor with ankylosing spondylitis or in good health (not recorded which). Specimen: blood, either unsorted or a sorted T cell fraction (not recorded which). This rearrangement joins TRBV7-9 to TRBJ1-1; perhaps TRBD1 as D (5 bases). The CDR3 here is CASSWIGGTEAFF. In DNA, the CDR3 is TGTGCCAGCAGCTGGATCGGGGGCACTGAAGCTTTCTTT.